The clone carrying this T cell receptor beta chain was detected a few times. The antigen remains undetermined. V was clipped by 2 bases and J by 1 base, with 10 bases between them. The germline V gene has CDR1 KGHDR and CDR2 SFDVKD. The CDR3 is 15 residues long. The data originate from a study of T-cell memory formation after mild COVID-19. General study points: Balance between CD4 and CD8 was seen in clones contracting day 15 to 85, and a CD4+ lean was seen in later expanders.

Each CDR3 protein gets one entry after TCRdb re-called the 5' RACE reads with MiXCR. The sample consists of roughly 190,000 distinct CDR3 sequences, around 20% of them appearing once. Material for sequencing was PBMCs or a T cell subset sorted from them (not recorded which). The chain carries TRBV24-1 and TRBJ1-1; D gene uncertain. This sequence was found in an adult woman who had mild COVID-19 (a few samples of this study predate the infection). Cell type and time point are not known. In DNA form, the CDR3 reads TGTGCCACCAGTGATTCGGCCGGGAAGAACACTGAAGCTTTCTTT. Translating it yields CATSDSAGKNTEAFF.